The 3 T cell receptor beta chains presented below share a single source sample, sequenced in a study of blood T cell repertoires in COVID-19. The protocol was immunoSEQ multiplex PCR, while the TCRdb copy is restricted to in-frame clones and leaves out a portion. The repertoire holds some 300,000 clones, with approximately 89% as singletons. The material sequenced was PBMCs or T cells enriched from blood (not recorded which). The receptors stem from a woman in her forties who had recovered from COVID-19.

The V call is TRBV13, the J call TRBJ1-2; 7 bases fit TRBD1. The V gene end was trimmed by 0 bases and the J gene end by 7 bases; junction bases not matched to a gene: 2. The CDR3 spans 13 residues. CDR1 and CDR2 (germline): PRHDT, FYEKMQ (reference sequence). In nucleotides, the CDR3 is TGTGCCAGCAGCTTAGGACAGGGGTTTGGCTACACCTTC. Translating it yields CASSLGQGFGYTF. The full variable domain, completed using reference TRBV13 and TRBJ1-2, is AAGVIQSPRHLIKEKRETATLKCYPIPRHDTVYWYQQGPGQDPQFLISFYEKMQSDKGSIPDRFSAQQFSDYHSELNMSSLELGDSALYFCASSLGQGFGYTFGSGTRLTVV.

This sequence joins TRBV5-1 and TRBJ2-5, with 9 positions matching TRBD2. The ends lost 6 bases at V and 3 bases at J; junction bases unmatched: 6. The CDR3 is 14 residues long. Germline values: CDR1 SGHRS, CDR2 YFSETQ. The CDR3 sequence: CASNRGGAEETQYF. CDR3 nucleotide sequence: TGCGCCAGCAATCGCGGGGGGGCTGAAGAGACCCAGTACTTC.

The V gene is TRBV11-3, the J gene TRBJ2-3; tentatively, D is TRBD2 (6 bases). CDR1 is SGHNT and CDR2 is YENEEA in the germline V gene. Trimming pared 4 bases from V and 3 bases from J, leaving 11 bases between. The CDR3 length is 14 residues. CDR3 sequence reads: CASSYTSWTDTQYF. The DNA of the CDR3 is TGTGCCAGCAGCTATACTAGCTGGACAGATACGCAGTATTTT. Filled out from reference TRBV11-3 and TRBJ2-3, the complete variable domain reads EAGVVQSPRYKIIEKKQPVAFWCNPISGHNTLYWYLQNLGQGPELLIRYENEEAVDDSQLPKDRFSAERLKGVDSTLKIQPAELGDSAVYLCASSYTSWTDTQYFGPGTRLTVL.